This entry features one TCR beta chain sequence. Its antigen is not known. Here immunoSEQ multiplex PCR was the method, and the copy in TCRdb shows in-frame clones only, minus some. The profile shows more than 40,000 clones, roughly 80% of them singletons. This entry belongs to a study of OX40 agonist ivuxolimab in advanced cancers. Across the study: With a range of 23 to 79, age averaged roughly 60 years, and 75% to 90% were male.

Study findings and constraints: There was clonal expansion of CD4+ and CD8+ blood T cells by week 6 at 0.1 to 3.0 mg/kg.

This CDR3 contains 15 residues. Germline V lookup: CDR1 SGHDT, CDR2 YYEEEE. V shed 2 bases, J shed 4 bases, and the junction held 5 bases outside the gene matches. The gene calls are TRBV5-6 and TRBJ2-3; 9 nucleotides match TRBD2. Specimen: CD4+ or CD8+ T cells sorted from blood, collected in a trial of the OX40 agonist ivuxolimab. The receptor's source is an adult with an advanced solid tumor such as melanoma, head and neck, liver or kidney cancer. CDR3 in amino acids: CASSFWTSEADTQYF. CDR3 bases: TGTGCCAGCAGCTTTTGGACTAGCGAAGCAGATACGCAGTATTTT.